The next 4 T cell receptor beta chains were all read from a single sample in a study of response to subunit inactivated influenza vaccine. TCRdb re-derived calls from the RT-PCR reads in MiXCR, one entry per CDR3 protein. There are 500,000 to 550,000 distinct CDR3 sequences in the sample; around 7.9% occur only once, and over 10% lies in the top ten. The source was PBMCs from blood, collected roughly 24 months after vaccination. These receptors were obtained from a man aged 50 to 69 who received an inactivated influenza vaccine.

This clonotype was picked up many times. V is TRBV20-1 and J is TRBJ2-1; 7 nucleotides agree with TRBD2. The CDR3 spans 15 residues. V dropped 1 base and J dropped 0; count of bases not matched to a gene: 3. Germline V gene sequence: CDR1 DFQATT, CDR2 SNEGSKA (reference sequence). The CDR3 region is CSARGGGSSYNEQFF. The DNA for the CDR3 is TGCAGTGCTAGAGGAGGCGGGAGCTCCTACAATGAGCAGTTCTTC.

This clonotype has ten or more counts. The chain has TRBV16 and TRBJ2-1; 11 positions match TRBD1. Germline V gives CDR1 KGHSY, CDR2 FQNENV. With 7 bases clipped from V and 7 bases from J, the junction kept 6 bases outside the gene matches. There are 14 residues in the CDR3. The DNA of the CDR3 is TGTGCCAGCACCAAGGACAGGGGGCGGAATGAGCAGTTCTTC. Translated, it gives CASTKDRGRNEQFF.

This clonotype occurred a few times. This sequence joins TRBV20-1 and TRBJ2-1; D perhaps matches TRBD2 (8 bases). V was trimmed by 2 bases and J by 8 bases, leaving 16 bases between them. The CDR3 covers 14 residues. Germline lookup yields CDR1 DFQATT and CDR2 SNEGSKA (reference sequence). DNA for the CDR3: TGCAGTGCTAGACGCGGGACAGCGGGGGATGAGCAGTTCTTC. It yields the protein CSARRGTAGDEQFF.

The chain recombines TRBV7-9 with TRBJ2-7; maybe TRBD1 (6 bases). The CDR3 is 16 residues long. Trimming left V 1 base short and J 7 bases short, with 20 bases between. Germline V gene lookup returns CDR1 SEHNR and CDR2 FQNEAQ (reference sequence). CDR3 sequence: CASSLVITGSYEEQYF. As DNA, the CDR3 is TGTGCCAGCAGCTTAGTCATAACAGGGTCCTACGAGGAGCAGTACTTC.